This is a list of T cell receptor beta chains from one sample in a study of identifying expanded T cells in peripheral blood. Method: immunoSEQ multiplex PCR; TCRdb's copy keeps in-frame clones and lacks some. This sample has about 98,000 clones, with approximately 88% found just once. Sequencing input: blood. All receptors come from a person aged 18 to 69 in good health. CDR3s include the opening cysteine and the closing phenylalanine or tryptophan. The D gene is left open where the match is weak. Clone size is not always given. Where it is, it says once, few, many or a class for expanded clones.

D gene,V gene,clone size,J gene,CDR3 DNA,CDR3 protein
.,TRBV19,.,TRBJ1-5,TGTGCCAGTAGTACGGGGCAACGGCAGCCCCAGCATTTT,CASSTGQRQPQHF
TRBD1,TRBV6-1,few,TRBJ1-2,TGTGCCAGCAGTGGAGGACAGGGCCCTGACTATGGCTACACCTTC,CASSGGQGPDYGYTF
TRBD2,TRBV2,.,TRBJ2-7,TGTGCCAGCAGCAGTCCGGGCGGACTAGCCTACGAGCAGTACTTC,CASSSPGGLAYEQYF
.,TRBV5-1,.,TRBJ1-5,TGCGCCAGCAGCCCAGGACCGGTAGGCAATCAGCCCCAGCATTTT,CASSPGPVGNQPQHF
.,TRBV28,.,TRBJ1-5,TGTGCCAGCAGTTGGGGGCGCCAGCCCCAGCATTTT,CASSWGRQPQHF
.,TRBV5-1,.,TRBJ1-6,TGCGCCAGCAGCCCGGGGCAGGTCTATAATTCACCCCTCCACTTT,CASSPGQVYNSPLHF
TRBD1,TRBV7-3,.,TRBJ2-1,TGTGCCAGCAGCGGACAGGGAGGTCATGAGCAGTTCTTC,CASSGQGGHEQFF
.,TRBV14,.,TRBJ1-2,TGTGCCAGCAGCCATGGGGGGGCGCTGGGCTATGGCTACACCTTC,CASSHGGALGYGYTF
.,TRBV6-5,.,TRBJ2-5,TGTGCCAGCAGTTCCGGACACCTCCAAGAGACCCAGTACTTC,CASSSGHLQETQYF
.,TRBV10-3,once,TRBJ1-2,TGTGCCATCAGTGAGTCTACGGTAGGGACAATGGATGACTACACCTTC,CAISESTVGTMDDYTF
TRBD1,TRBV19,.,TRBJ2-7,TGTGCCAGTAGTATAGCCAGGGACAGGAAAGAGCAGTACTTC,CASSIARDRKEQYF
.,TRBV5-1,.,TRBJ2-7,TGCGCCAGCAGCTTGACTGGGGGCACCTACGAGCAGTACTTC,CASSLTGGTYEQYF
TRBD2,TRBV27,.,TRBJ2-7,TGTGCCAGCAGTTGGGACTACCAGTACGAGCAGTACTTC,CASSWDYQYEQYF
.,TRBV5-8,.,TRBJ2-2,TGTGCCAGCAGCTTCAGATGGCAAGTGGGTAACACCGGGGAGCTGTTTTTT,CASSFRWQVGNTGELFF
.,TRBV5-1,.,TRBJ2-5,TGCGCCAGCACATCAGATCCAGGGTCTGTAGAGACCCAGTACTTC,CASTSDPGSVETQYF
.,TRBV5-8,.,TRBJ2-7,TGTGCCAGCAGCTTGGAGCTAGGGTATATCGACGAGCAGTACTTC,CASSLELGYIDEQYF
.,TRBV7-2,few,TRBJ2-7,TGTGCCAGCAGCTTAGCGACCCCCGCCCTTGAGCAGTACTTC,CASSLATPALEQYF
.,TRBV7-9,.,TRBJ2-1,TGTGCCAGCGCTGGGTGGGAAGGGGGGAATGAGCAGTTCTTC,CASAGWEGGNEQFF
TRBD2,TRBV7-3,.,TRBJ2-3,TGTGCCAGCAGGGAAAGCGGGGGAAGCACAGATACGCAGTATTTT,CASRESGGSTDTQYF
.,TRBV19,once,TRBJ1-5,TGTGCCAGTAGTTTGGAAAGAAGCAATCAGCCCCAGCATTTT,CASSLERSNQPQHF
TRBD1,TRBV4-1,.,TRBJ1-4,TGCGCCAGCAGCCTGACAGGGGGCGCATGGGGAAACGAAAAACTGTTTTTT,CASSLTGGAWGNEKLFF
.,TRBV9,few,TRBJ2-3,TGTGCCAGCAGCGCCCCTGGGGGGTCAAACACAGATACGCAGTATTTT,CASSAPGGSNTDTQYF